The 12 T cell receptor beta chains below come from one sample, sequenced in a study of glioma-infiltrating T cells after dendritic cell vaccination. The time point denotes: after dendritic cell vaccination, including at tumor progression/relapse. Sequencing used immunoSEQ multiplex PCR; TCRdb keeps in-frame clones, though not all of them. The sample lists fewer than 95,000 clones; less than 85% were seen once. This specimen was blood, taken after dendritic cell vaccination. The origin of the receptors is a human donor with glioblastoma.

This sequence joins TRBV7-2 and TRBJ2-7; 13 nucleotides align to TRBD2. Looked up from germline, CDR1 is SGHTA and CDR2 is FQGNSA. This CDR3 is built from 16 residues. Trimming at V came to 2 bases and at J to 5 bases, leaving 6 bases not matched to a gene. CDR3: CASSLPRGTSGNEQYF. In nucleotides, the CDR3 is TGTGCCAGCAGCTTACCCCGCGGGACTAGCGGGAACGAGCAGTACTTC.

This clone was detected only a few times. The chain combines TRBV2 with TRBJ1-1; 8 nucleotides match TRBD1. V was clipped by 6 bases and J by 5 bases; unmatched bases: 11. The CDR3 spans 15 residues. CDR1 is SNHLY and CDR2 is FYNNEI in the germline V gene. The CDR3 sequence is CASRLQGAQGTEAFF. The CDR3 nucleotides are TGTGCCAGCAGACTTCAGGGGGCGCAGGGTACTGAAGCTTTCTTT.

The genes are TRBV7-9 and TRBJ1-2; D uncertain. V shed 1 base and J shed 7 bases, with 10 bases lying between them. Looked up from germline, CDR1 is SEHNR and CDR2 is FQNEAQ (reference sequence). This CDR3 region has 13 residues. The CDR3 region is CASSLGAAGGYTF. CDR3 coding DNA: TGTGCCAGCAGCTTAGGTGCCGCGGGTGGCTACACCTTC.

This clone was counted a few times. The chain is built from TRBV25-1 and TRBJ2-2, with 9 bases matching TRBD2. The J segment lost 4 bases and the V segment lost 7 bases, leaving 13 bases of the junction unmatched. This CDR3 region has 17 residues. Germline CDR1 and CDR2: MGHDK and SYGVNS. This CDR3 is CASTPPSSGVFTGELFF. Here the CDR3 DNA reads TGTGCCAGCACTCCCCCTTCTAGCGGGGTCTTCACCGGGGAGCTGTTTTTT.

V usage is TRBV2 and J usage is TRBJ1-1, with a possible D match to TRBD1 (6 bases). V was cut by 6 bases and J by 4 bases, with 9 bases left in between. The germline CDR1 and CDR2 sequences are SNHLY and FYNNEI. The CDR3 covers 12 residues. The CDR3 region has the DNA TGTGCCAGCAGACAGGGTTTCACTGAAGCTTTCTTT. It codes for CASRQGFTEAFF.

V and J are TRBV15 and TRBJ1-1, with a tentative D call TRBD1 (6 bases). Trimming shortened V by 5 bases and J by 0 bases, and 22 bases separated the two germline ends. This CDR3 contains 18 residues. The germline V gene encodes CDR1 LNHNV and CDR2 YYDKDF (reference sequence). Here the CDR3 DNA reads TGTGCCACCAGCCCACGGACGACAGGAGGCATCGTGAACACTGAAGCTTTCTTT. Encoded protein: CATSPRTTGGIVNTEAFF.

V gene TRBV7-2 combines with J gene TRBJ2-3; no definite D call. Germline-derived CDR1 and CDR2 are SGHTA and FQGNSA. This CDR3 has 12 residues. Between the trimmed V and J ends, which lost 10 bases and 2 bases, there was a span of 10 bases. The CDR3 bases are TGTGCCACCCCCGGGTCCACAGATACGCAGTATTTT. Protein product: CATPGSTDTQYF.

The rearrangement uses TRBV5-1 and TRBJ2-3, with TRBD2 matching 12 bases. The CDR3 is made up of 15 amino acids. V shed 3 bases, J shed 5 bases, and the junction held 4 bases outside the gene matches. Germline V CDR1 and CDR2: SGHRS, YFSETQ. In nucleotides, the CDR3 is TGCGCCAGCAGCTCTCTAGCGGGAGGGCTAGATACGCAGTATTTT. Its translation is CASSSLAGGLDTQYF.

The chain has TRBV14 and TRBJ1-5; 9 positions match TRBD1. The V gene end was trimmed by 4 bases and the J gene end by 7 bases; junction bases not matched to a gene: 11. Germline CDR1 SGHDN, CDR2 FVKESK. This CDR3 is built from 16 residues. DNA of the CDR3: TGTGCCAGCAGCCCCGAATTGTTGGACAGGGGACAGCCCCAGCATTTT. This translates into CASSPELLDRGQPQHF.

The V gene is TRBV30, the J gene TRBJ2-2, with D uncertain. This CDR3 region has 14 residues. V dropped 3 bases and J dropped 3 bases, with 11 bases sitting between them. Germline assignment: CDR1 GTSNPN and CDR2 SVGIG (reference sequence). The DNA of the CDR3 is TGTGCCTGGAGGTTTCCTAGTGACACCGGGGAGCTGTTTTTT. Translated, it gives CAWRFPSDTGELFF. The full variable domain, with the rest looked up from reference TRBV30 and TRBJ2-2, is SQTIHQWPATLVQPVGSPLSLECTVEGTSNPNLYWYRQAAGRGLQLLFYSVGIGQISSEVPQNLSASRPQDRQFILSSKKLLLSDSGFYLCAWRFPSDTGELFFGEGSRLTVL.

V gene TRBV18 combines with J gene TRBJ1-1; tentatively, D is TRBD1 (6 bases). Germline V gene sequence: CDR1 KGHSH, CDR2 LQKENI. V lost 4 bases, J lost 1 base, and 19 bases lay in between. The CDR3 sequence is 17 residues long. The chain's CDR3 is CASSQGVLVGGNTEAFF. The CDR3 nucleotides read TGTGCCAGCTCACAAGGAGTTTTGGTAGGGGGGAACACTGAAGCTTTCTTT.

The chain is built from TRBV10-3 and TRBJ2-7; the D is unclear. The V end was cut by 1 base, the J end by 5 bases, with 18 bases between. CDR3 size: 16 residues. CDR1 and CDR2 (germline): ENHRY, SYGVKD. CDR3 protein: CAISELGATSFHEQYF. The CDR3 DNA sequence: TGTGCCATCAGTGAGTTGGGCGCCACAAGTTTCCACGAGCAGTACTTC.